The sequence of this TCR beta chain was determined in a study of lymphopenia after photon versus proton radiotherapy. The study's findings and limits: Photon-treated patients lost naive T cells and TCR diversity; proton-treated stayed stable.

This table comes from immunoSEQ multiplex PCR, and its TCRdb copy is limited to in-frame clones, with some not included. The sample records 70,000 or so clones, about nine tenths being singletons. V lost 5 bases to trimming and J lost 12 bases, with 14 bases between them. Germline loops: CDR1 SEHNR, CDR2 FQNEAQ (reference sequence). The CDR3 sequence is 13 residues long. This clone occurred a few times. Its antigen is currently unknown. The rearrangement joins TRBV7-9 to TRBJ1-6; unclear D gene. This sequence was found in a woman between 40 and 50 years old with cholangiocarcinoma. The sample was peripheral blood, taken from a patient treated with photon-based radiotherapy. The CDR3 DNA reads as TGTGCCAGCAGCATGCCGGGGAGTCGACCCCTCCACTTT. Encoded protein: CASSMPGSRPLHF.